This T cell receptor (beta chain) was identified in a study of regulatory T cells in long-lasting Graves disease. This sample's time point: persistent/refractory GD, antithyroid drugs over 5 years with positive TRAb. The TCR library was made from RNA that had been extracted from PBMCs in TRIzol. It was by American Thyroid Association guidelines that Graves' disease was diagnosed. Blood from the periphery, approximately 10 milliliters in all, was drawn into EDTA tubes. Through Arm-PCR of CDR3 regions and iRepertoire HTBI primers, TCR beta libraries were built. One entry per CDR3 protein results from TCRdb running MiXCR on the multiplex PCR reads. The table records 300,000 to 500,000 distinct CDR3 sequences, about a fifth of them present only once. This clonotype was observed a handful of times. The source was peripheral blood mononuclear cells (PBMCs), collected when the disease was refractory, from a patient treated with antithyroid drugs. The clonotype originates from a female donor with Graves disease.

CDR3 sequence reads: CASSLDLVNTEAFF. The CDR3 region has the DNA TGTGCCAGCAGCTTAGATCTGGTGAACACTGAAGCTTTCTTT. The chain is built from TRBV7-6 and TRBJ1-1; no firm D call. The CDR3 contains 14 residues. Germline loops: CDR1 SGHVS, CDR2 FNYEAQ. V was trimmed by 1 base and J by 0 bases, leaving 6 bases between them.